The 29 T cell receptor beta chains in this list originate from one sample, sequenced in a study of blood T cell repertoires in COVID-19. TCRdb's table, derived via immunoSEQ multiplex PCR, lists solely in-frame clones and lacks some. The sample holds 200,000 to 300,000 clones, 86% seen once. Sequencing used peripheral blood. Receptors were obtained from a man aged 25-40 years with active or convalescent COVID-19.

This clone was detected only a few times. The chain combines TRBV6-5 with TRBJ1-5; D uncertain. The CDR3 loop spans 15 amino acids. Germline values: CDR1 MNHEY, CDR2 SVGAGI. V was pared by 6 bases and J by 6 bases, with 18 bases between. For the CDR3, the DNA is TGTGCCAGCAGCGCACGGCGGGGATCGGGTCAGCCCCAGCATTTT. Protein product: CASSARRGSGQPQHF.

This rearrangement joins TRBV6-1 to TRBJ1-6, with D perhaps matching TRBD1 (6 bases). Trimming left V 3 bases short and J 8 bases short, with 17 bases between. The V gene's germline CDR1 is MNHNS and CDR2 SASEGT. This CDR3 region has 16 residues. CDR3 DNA sequence: TGTGCCAGCAGTGAGACTTCAGGGGTTGGAGATTCACCCCTCCACTTT. Its translation: CASSETSGVGDSPLHF.

This rearrangement joins TRBV14 to TRBJ2-7, with D possibly TRBD2 on 5 matching bases. The germline V gene encodes CDR1 SGHDN and CDR2 FVKESK. The CDR3 runs 12 residues. Trimming pared 5 bases from V and 3 bases from J, leaving 8 bases between. The CDR3 reads CASSIDYYEQYF. DNA of the CDR3: TGTGCCAGCAGCATCGACTACTACGAGCAGTACTTC.

The rearrangement joins TRBV19 to TRBJ1-5; a weak D match, TRBD1 (5 bases). Germline assignment: CDR1 LNHDA and CDR2 SQIVND (reference sequence). CDR3 length equals 17 residues. V lost 1 base to trimming and J lost 0 bases, with 13 bases between them. The CDR3 coding sequence is TGTGCCAGTAGTATAGGCAGGGCGGGATATAGCAATCAGCCCCAGCATTTT. It specifies CASSIGRAGYSNQPQHF.

This clone was seen once. The rearrangement joins TRBV10-3 to TRBJ2-1, with 9 bases that match TRBD1. Trimming cost V 8 bases and J 11 bases; bases outside gene matches: 7. This CDR3 has 12 residues. CDR1 is ENHRY and CDR2 is SYGVKD in the germline V gene. CDR3 nucleotides: TGTGCCATCGGGGGACAGGGAAGGAAGCAGTTCTTC. Translation gives CAIGGQGRKQFF.

The chain links TRBV19 to TRBJ2-2; 8 bases agree with TRBD1. The CDR3 contains 16 residues. Germline lookup yields CDR1 LNHDA and CDR2 SQIVND (reference sequence). The V segment lost 5 bases and the J segment 4 bases; nucleotides outside the gene matches: 9. CDR3 DNA sequence: TGTGCCAGTAGTGCTCCTCAGGGGGCGGGCACCGGGGAGCTGTTTTTT. As protein: CASSAPQGAGTGELFF.

As regards this clone: This CDR3 is also generated by other DNA sequences in the sample. V gene TRBV30 combines with J gene TRBJ2-2; unclear D gene. Germline V gene sequence: CDR1 GTSNPN, CDR2 SVGIG (reference sequence). The length of the CDR3 is 13 residues. V was shortened by 2 bases and J by 1 base, with 5 bases between the two germline ends. The CDR3 DNA reads as TGTGCCTGGAGTTCCCAGAACACCGGGGAGCTGTTTTTT. Translating gives CAWSSQNTGELFF. The whole variable domain, remainder taken from reference TRBV30 and TRBJ2-2, is SQTIHQWPATLVQPVGSPLSLECTVEGTSNPNLYWYRQAAGRGLQLLFYSVGIGQISSEVPQNLSASRPQDRQFILSSKKLLLSDSGFYLCAWSSQNTGELFFGEGSRLTVL.

In DNA, the CDR3 is TGTGCCAGCAGCTTTTATCCTAGCAACTACGAGCAGTACTTC. It specifies CASSFYPSNYEQYF. The V call is TRBV5-8, the J call TRBJ2-7; perhaps TRBD2 as D (5 bases). Trimming removed 2 bases at V and 3 bases at J, with 12 bases between. The CDR3 loop spans 14 amino acids. Germline V gene sequence: CDR1 SGHTS, CDR2 YDEGEE.

This clone was detected a few times. The rearrangement uses TRBV7-8 and TRBJ2-1; perhaps TRBD2 as D (5 bases). Germline CDR1 is SGHVS and CDR2 is FQNEAQ. V was shortened by 4 bases and J by 0 bases, with 19 bases between the two germline ends. This CDR3 comprises 18 residues. CDR3 sequence (DNA): TGTGCCAGCAGCTCGGAGACCCCGGGGTTTAGCTCCTACAATGAGCAGTTCTTC. This translates into CASSSETPGFSSYNEQFF.

This clone was picked up one time. This chain connects TRBV10-3 to TRBJ2-1, with TRBD2 as a possible D gene (5 bases). The germline gives CDR1 ENHRY, CDR2 SYGVKD. This CDR3 has 12 amino acids. V was cut by 7 bases and J by 5 bases, with 9 bases left in between. CDR3 residues: CAINPGNNEQFF. The CDR3 DNA is TGTGCCATCAATCCGGGAAACAATGAGCAGTTCTTC.

The chain links TRBV4-1 to TRBJ1-4; 11 bases are shared with TRBD1. Unmatched junction bases numbered 6, after V lost 1 base and J lost 8 bases. The CDR3 extends over 16 amino acids. Per the germline V gene, CDR1 is MGHRA and CDR2 is YSYEKL. CDR3 DNA: TGCGCCAGCAGCCAAGGGCCCCGGGACAGGGGGGAAAAACTGTTTTTT. Protein sequence: CASSQGPRDRGEKLFF.

The chain couples TRBV19 to TRBJ2-7; the D is unclear. V lost 0 bases and J 4 bases, leaving 19 bases between the germline ends. CDR3 length equals 17 residues. CDR1 is LNHDA, CDR2 SQIVND, per germline (reference sequence). As DNA, the CDR3 is TGTGCCAGTAGTATAGATCACGGTGCAGGATCAAAGTACGAGCAGTACTTC. This gives the protein CASSIDHGAGSKYEQYF.

This sequence joins TRBV12-3 or TRBV12-4 and TRBJ2-7; a possible D gene is TRBD1 (5 bases). The ends were cut back, 9 bases at V and 3 bases at J, with 9 bases in the middle. This CDR3 is built from 11 residues. The CDR3 DNA reads as TGTGCCAGTAATAGGGGCTACGAGCAGTACTTC. Translation gives CASNRGYEQYF.

V is TRBV7-9 and J is TRBJ1-6, with TRBD1 as a possible D gene (6 bases). Trimming removed 4 bases at V and 7 bases at J, with 20 bases between. This CDR3 is 17 amino acids long. Germline CDR1 is SEHNR and CDR2 is FQNEAQ (reference sequence). The CDR3 DNA reads TGTGCCAGCAGCTCCAACCAGGGGTGGGTTTCCAATTCACCCCTCCACTTT. Amino acid sequence: CASSSNQGWVSNSPLHF.

As DNA, the CDR3 is TGTGCCAGCACCCCGGGACAGGGTATTTCCGACGAGCAGTACTTC. Translating it yields CASTPGQGISDEQYF. This chain connects TRBV5-6 to TRBJ2-7; TRBD1 agrees at 9 bases. CDR3 length: 15 amino acids. Losses at the gene ends were 6 bases for V and 5 bases for J; bases not matched to a gene: 12. In germline, CDR1 is SGHDT, CDR2 YYEEEE.

The rearrangement joins TRBV5-4 to TRBJ2-3; tentative D call: TRBD2 (5 bases). Trimming took off 2 bases at V and 0 bases at J, with 7 bases between the two ends. The CDR3 length is 14 residues. CDR1 is SGHNT and CDR2 is YYREEE in the germline V gene (reference sequence). CDR3 amino acids: CASSLAESTDTQYF. As DNA, the CDR3 is TGTGCCAGCAGCTTAGCGGAAAGCACAGATACGCAGTATTTT. The full variable domain, in which reference TRBV5-4 and TRBJ2-3 provide the parts outside the CDR3, is ETGVTQSPTHLIKTRGQQVTLRCSSQSGHNTVSWYQQALGQGPQFIFQYYREEENGRGNFPPRFSGLQFPNYSSELNVNALELDDSALYLCASSLAESTDTQYFGPGTRLTVL.

The chain uses TRBV29-1 and TRBJ1-1, with a tentative D call TRBD1 (6 bases). Germline loops: CDR1 SQVTM, CDR2 ANQGSEA. The CDR3 runs 11 residues. Trimming left V 3 bases short and J 5 bases short, with 7 bases between. CDR3 residues: CSVEGATEAFF. In DNA, the CDR3 is TGCAGCGTTGAGGGGGCAACTGAAGCTTTCTTT.

The chain combines TRBV28 with TRBJ2-3; TRBD1 matches at 8 bases. CDR3 length: 14 residues. The germline V gene encodes CDR1 MDHEN and CDR2 SYDVKM. Germline trimming cut 6 bases from V and 2 bases from J; bases unmatched to any gene: 4. CDR3 sequence (DNA): TGTGCCAGCAGGGGACAGGAGCACACAGATACGCAGTATTTT. Translating gives CASRGQEHTDTQYF.

The chain has TRBV4-3 and TRBJ1-1; no clear D. Trimming took 0 bases from V and 1 from J, leaving 6 bases between them. The CDR3 sequence is 14 residues long. The germline V gene has CDR1 LGHNA and CDR2 YSLEER. CDR3 nucleotides: TGCGCCAGCAGCCAAGAACTCGGGAACACTGAAGCTTTCTTT. It yields the protein CASSQELGNTEAFF.

Only one count was recorded for this clone. The V and J genes are TRBV11-3 and TRBJ2-3; TRBD2 is a possible D gene (6 bases). There are 14 residues in the CDR3. With 5 bases removed from V and 2 bases from J, the gap between germline ends came to 11 bases. Germline CDR1 reads SGHNT; CDR2 reads YENEEA. CDR3 region: CASSRPGDTDTQYF. CDR3 coding DNA: TGTGCCAGCAGCCGACCGGGGGACACAGATACGCAGTATTTT.

V is TRBV19 and J is TRBJ2-1; 10 bases fit TRBD1. In germline, CDR1 is LNHDA, CDR2 SQIVND (reference sequence). The CDR3 contains 14 residues. J gave up 6 bases and V 6 bases, and 5 bases lay outside the gene matches. The CDR3 sequence is CASRPGQGINEQFF. The CDR3, as DNA: TGTGCCAGTAGGCCGGGACAGGGGATCAATGAGCAGTTCTTC.

This clone turned up a few times. The chain uses TRBV16 and TRBJ1-5; possible D gene TRBD1, 6 bases. V was trimmed by 3 bases and J by 3 bases, leaving 21 bases between them. Germline lookup yields CDR1 KGHSY and CDR2 FQNENV. This CDR3 is 18 amino acids long. For the CDR3, the DNA is TGTGCCAGCAGCCACAATTCCGGGACACCTTCGGTCAATCAGCCCCAGCATTTT. Amino acids: CASSHNSGTPSVNQPQHF.

V usage is TRBV7-8 and J usage is TRBJ2-5, with 7 bases that match TRBD2. Per the germline V gene, CDR1 is SGHVS and CDR2 is FQNEAQ. CDR3 length equals 13 residues. Losses at the gene ends were 1 base for V and 6 bases for J; bases not matched to a gene: 2. CDR3 DNA sequence: TGTGCCAGCAGCTTAGGCGGGAGCCAGACCCAGTACTTC. As protein: CASSLGGSQTQYF.

V is TRBV30 and J is TRBJ1-2; tentative D call: TRBD1 (5 bases). CDR1 and CDR2 (germline): GTSNPN, SVGIG (reference sequence). The V and J ends lost 8 bases and 6 bases respectively, with 16 bases between them. The CDR3 sequence is 12 residues long. The CDR3 protein is CAGAQAGHGYTF. The DNA for the CDR3 is TGTGCCGGGGCACAGGCAGGCCATGGCTACACCTTC.

The chain employs TRBV9 and TRBJ2-3; 8 nucleotides line up with TRBD2. The CDR3 length is 17 residues. Germline loops: CDR1 SGDLS, CDR2 YYNGEE. V shed 4 bases, J shed 0 bases, and the junction held 10 bases outside the gene matches. The CDR3 loop reads CASSSKLAATSTDTQYF. The CDR3 coding sequence is TGTGCCAGCAGCTCGAAACTAGCGGCGACTAGCACAGATACGCAGTATTTT. The whole variable domain, remainder taken from reference TRBV9 and TRBJ2-3, is DSGVTQTPKHLITATGQRVTLRCSPRSGDLSVYWYQQSLDQGLQFLIQYYNGEERAKGNILERFSAQQFPDLHSELNLSSLELGDSALYFCASSSKLAATSTDTQYFGPGTRLTVL.

The chain combines TRBV5-5 with TRBJ2-7, with 10 bases that match TRBD1. This CDR3 is 14 amino acids long. CDR1 is SGHKS, CDR2 YYEKEE, per germline (reference sequence). After removal of 4 bases from V and 3 bases from J, the junction contained 4 bases not matched to a gene. CDR3 residues: CASSLWDRGYEQYF. The CDR3 region has the DNA TGTGCCAGCAGCCTCTGGGACAGGGGCTACGAGCAGTACTTC.

The chain employs TRBV6-5 and TRBJ1-1, with a possible D match to TRBD1 (6 bases). Germline V gives CDR1 MNHEY, CDR2 SVGAGI. The CDR3 totals 11 residues. V was shortened by 10 bases and J by 4 bases, with 10 bases between the two germline ends. CDR3 sequence reads: CATRDTTEAFF. The CDR3, as DNA: TGTGCCACACGGGACACCACTGAAGCTTTCTTT.

The CDR3, as DNA: TGTGCCAGCGATCAGGGGGTGGGCTCCTACGAGCAGTACTTC. This codes for CASDQGVGSYEQYF. The J gene is TRBJ2-7, the V gene TRBV6-1, with 7 bases identical to TRBD1. Looked up from germline, CDR1 is MNHNS and CDR2 is SASEGT. V was pared by 8 bases and J by 0 bases, with 7 bases of the junction left unmatched. CDR3 length: 14 amino acids.

The DNA for the CDR3 is TGCGCCAGCAGCCAATTGACAGGGAGCGACTATGGCTACACCTTC. This codes for CASSQLTGSDYGYTF. This chain uses TRBV4-1 with TRBJ1-2, with 7 positions matching TRBD1. CDR1 is MGHRA, CDR2 YSYEKL, per germline. V lost 2 bases to trimming and J lost 3 bases; unmatched junction nucleotides: 6. The CDR3 totals 15 residues.